These 27 T cell receptor beta chains were sequenced from one sample in a study of T cell responses to AZD1222 COVID-19 vaccine. Profiling relied on immunoSEQ multiplex PCR, and the TCRdb table lists in-frame clones only, not all of them. Among over 100,000 clones listed, around 90% were seen once. The source was peripheral blood, collected on day 0 of AZD1222 vaccination. Receptor source: an adult in good health.

The chain has TRBV6-1 and TRBJ1-4; D gene uncertain. The CDR3 loop spans 15 amino acids. V was cut by 2 bases and J by 4 bases, with 11 bases left in between. The V gene's germline CDR1 is MNHNS and CDR2 SASEGT. The CDR3 loop reads CASSEIVQFNEKLFF. The CDR3 DNA is TGTGCCAGCAGTGAAATTGTGCAGTTTAATGAAAAACTGTTTTTT.

The chain is built from TRBV6-4 and TRBJ2-5, with TRBD2 identical over 8 bases. Germline trimming cut 2 bases from V and 9 bases from J; bases unmatched to any gene: 2. This CDR3 region has 12 residues. CDR1 and CDR2 from the germline V gene are MRHNA and SNTAGT. CDR3 sequence reads: CASSDGGGPQYF. In DNA form, the CDR3 reads TGTGCCAGCAGTGACGGCGGGGGGCCCCAGTACTTC.

The chain links TRBV7-9 to TRBJ2-5, with D possibly TRBD2 on 5 matching bases. Germline CDR1 SEHNR, CDR2 FQNEAQ (reference sequence). This CDR3 has 14 residues. Trimming pared 1 base from V and 7 bases from J, leaving 13 bases between. CDR3 protein: CASSLGLAVVTQYF. The CDR3 DNA reads TGTGCCAGCAGCTTAGGGCTAGCCGTGGTGACCCAGTACTTC.

The V and J genes are TRBV7-3 and TRBJ2-5, with TRBD2 identical over 12 bases. The CDR3 has 15 residues. The ends lost 5 bases at V and 5 bases at J; junction bases unmatched: 6. Germline loops: CDR1 SGHTA, CDR2 FQGTGA. In DNA, the CDR3 is TGTGCCAGCAGCCTCGGACTAGCGGGGAAGGAGACCCAGTACTTC. Its translation is CASSLGLAGKETQYF.

The chain is built from TRBV5-6 and TRBJ2-5; tentatively, D is TRBD1 (6 bases). The CDR3 runs to 15 residues. The V and J ends lost 4 bases and 2 bases respectively, with 15 bases between them. The germline gives CDR1 SGHDT, CDR2 YYEEEE. The CDR3 DNA sequence: TGTGCCAGCAGCCTGGACAGAAACATACAAGAGACCCAGTACTTC. It specifies CASSLDRNIQETQYF.

V usage is TRBV6-2 or TRBV6-3 and J usage is TRBJ2-2, with 7 nucleotides matching TRBD2. Germline V gene data show CDR1 as MNHEY and CDR2 as SVGEGT. This CDR3 contains 14 residues. Losses at the gene ends were 4 bases for V and 4 bases for J; bases not matched to a gene: 3. For the CDR3, the DNA is TGTGCCAGCAGTTGGGAGGGCATCACCGGGGAGCTGTTTTTT. Its protein is CASSWEGITGELFF.

The V call is TRBV2, the J call TRBJ2-5; 11 bases map to TRBD1. CDR3 size: 15 residues. CDR1 and CDR2 from the germline V gene are SNHLY and FYNNEI. The ends lost 6 bases at V and 5 bases at J; junction bases unmatched: 8. The CDR3 is CASSRGQGASETQYF. CDR3 in DNA: TGTGCCAGCAGCCGAGGACAGGGGGCATCGGAGACCCAGTACTTC.

V is TRBV6-2 or TRBV6-3 and J is TRBJ2-7; D is unresolved. The CDR3 consists of 12 residues. V was shortened by 2 bases and J by 7 bases, with 9 bases between the two germline ends. CDR1 and CDR2 (germline): MNHEY, SVGEGT. CDR3 sequence (DNA): TGTGCCAGCAGTTACCCCGGTGGGGAGCAGTACTTC. It translates to CASSYPGGEQYF.

The gene calls are TRBV10-3 and TRBJ1-5; no clear D. Trimming pared 0 bases from V and 0 bases from J, leaving 9 bases between. The CDR3 has 16 residues. Germline values: CDR1 ENHRY, CDR2 SYGVKD. CDR3 in amino acids: CAISESMGDSNQPQHF. The CDR3 DNA follows: TGTGCCATCAGTGAGTCGATGGGTGATAGCAATCAGCCCCAGCATTTT.

The rearrangement joins TRBV5-6 to TRBJ1-4; perhaps TRBD1 as D (6 bases). In germline, CDR1 is SGHDT, CDR2 YYEEEE. The CDR3 sequence is 15 residues long. The ends were cut back, 4 bases at V and 4 bases at J, with 14 bases in the middle. CDR3 amino acids: CASSTWTAFNEKLFF. The CDR3 DNA reads as TGTGCCAGCAGCACATGGACAGCCTTTAATGAAAAACTGTTTTTT.

The chain links TRBV5-8 to TRBJ2-5; D is perhaps TRBD1 or TRBD2 (5 bases each). The CDR3 contains 16 residues. Trimming stripped 0 bases from V and 3 bases from J, with 15 bases between. Germline CDR1 and CDR2: SGHTS and YDEGEE. The CDR3 here is CASSLARAGREETQYF. CDR3 nucleotides: TGTGCCAGCAGCTTGGCCCGGGCAGGGCGGGAAGAGACCCAGTACTTC.

V is TRBV11-3 and J is TRBJ1-1; D is possibly TRBD1 (6 bases). The CDR3 contains 15 residues. Trimming stripped 5 bases from V and 3 bases from J, with 16 bases between. Germline CDR1 reads SGHNT; CDR2 reads YENEEA. The CDR3 region has the DNA TGTGCCAGCAGCCCTTTTTGGGGGCGGGACACTGAAGCTTTCTTT. The encoded protein is CASSPFWGRDTEAFF.

The CDR3 DNA is TGTGCCAGCAGTCTGGACCGAAATCAGCCCCAGCATTTT. This codes for CASSLDRNQPQHF. The chain has TRBV6-5 and TRBJ1-5; no definite D call. Germline V gives CDR1 MNHEY, CDR2 SVGAGI. The V end was cut by 5 bases, the J end by 4 bases, with 9 bases between. The CDR3 consists of 13 residues.

V gene TRBV7-8 combines with J gene TRBJ1-5; D perhaps matches TRBD1 (6 bases). V was cut by 4 bases and J by 0 bases, with 10 bases left in between. Germline V lookup: CDR1 SGHVS, CDR2 FQNEAQ. The CDR3 runs to 15 residues. The DNA for the CDR3 is TGTGCCAGCAGCTCTCACAGGGATAGCAATCAGCCCCAGCATTTT. As protein: CASSSHRDSNQPQHF. The full variable domain, its missing parts supplied by reference TRBV7-8 and TRBJ1-5, is GAGVSQSPRYKVAKRGQDVALRCDPISGHVSLFWYQQALGQGPEFLTYFQNEAQLDKSGLPSDRFFAERPEGSVSTLKIQRTQQEDSAVYLCASSSHRDSNQPQHFGDGTRLSIL.

This sequence joins TRBV7-3 and TRBJ2-2, with 8 bases that match TRBD2. The CDR3 is 18 residues long. V shed 2 bases, J shed 4 bases, and the junction held 12 bases outside the gene matches. Germline CDR1 is SGHTA and CDR2 is FQGTGA. Here the CDR3 reads CASSLGPARGESTGELFF. The CDR3 DNA reads TGTGCCAGCAGCTTAGGGCCTGCGCGGGGGGAATCCACCGGGGAGCTGTTTTTT.

The chain is built from TRBV2 and TRBJ2-1; 7 bases agree with TRBD2. The V and J ends lost 10 bases and 6 bases, in that order; junction bases with no gene match: 12. This CDR3 has 14 residues. Germline CDR1 and CDR2: SNHLY and FYNNEI. DNA of the CDR3: TGTGCCAACCCGCCGGGGGGAGACCCCAATGAGCAGTTCTTC. This sequence encodes CANPPGGDPNEQFF.

This rearrangement joins TRBV9 to TRBJ2-3, with D hard to call. V lost 1 base and J 5 bases, leaving 11 bases between the germline ends. Germline CDR1 reads SGDLS; CDR2 reads YYNGEE. The CDR3 contains 14 residues. This chain's CDR3 is CASSVSHMGDTQYF. Written as DNA, the CDR3 is TGTGCCAGCAGCGTATCCCACATGGGAGATACGCAGTATTTT.

The genes are TRBV13 and TRBJ2-7; 8 bases agree with TRBD1. The CDR3 sequence is 12 residues long. The J segment lost 0 bases and the V segment lost 9 bases, leaving 1 base of the junction unmatched. CDR1 PRHDT and CDR2 FYEKMQ come from the germline V gene (reference sequence). The CDR3 loop reads CASGQGSYEQYF. The CDR3 coding sequence is TGTGCCAGTGGACAGGGCTCCTACGAGCAGTACTTC.

The chain carries TRBV5-4 and TRBJ2-2, with D perhaps given as TRBD1 or TRBD2 (6 bases each). Deletions cut 0 bases from V and 7 bases from J, with 13 bases between. Germline V gene lookup returns CDR1 SGHNT and CDR2 YYREEE (reference sequence). The CDR3 runs to 15 residues. CDR3: CASSLGGGLVGELFF. The CDR3 coding sequence is TGTGCCAGCAGCTTGGGAGGGGGGCTGGTCGGGGAGCTGTTTTTT.

In this sample, this clone turned up a few times. This chain connects TRBV5-4 to TRBJ2-3, with D unresolved. Germline lookup yields CDR1 SGHNT and CDR2 YYREEE (reference sequence). V was clipped by 4 bases and J by 8 bases, with 14 bases between them. The CDR3 is made up of 13 amino acids. The CDR3 region has the DNA TGTGCCAGCAGCCCAAACCCCGACGGTACGCAGTATTTT. Translating gives CASSPNPDGTQYF.

The CDR3 loop reads CASTTAGQGGVGYTF. The CDR3 DNA reads TGTGCCAGCACCACCGCCGGACAGGGGGGAGTAGGCTACACCTTC. V usage is TRBV5-4 and J usage is TRBJ1-2; 10 bases align to TRBD1. This CDR3 comprises 15 residues. Germline V gene sequence: CDR1 SGHNT, CDR2 YYREEE (reference sequence). V trimming: 6 bases; J trimming: 8 bases; junction bases outside the gene matches: 13.

The chain uses TRBV5-1 and TRBJ1-3, with D perhaps TRBD1 (6 bases). This CDR3 spans 14 amino acids. The germline gives CDR1 SGHRS, CDR2 YFSETQ. Trimming removed 4 bases from V and 0 bases from J, with 8 bases in between. The CDR3 DNA is TGCGCCAGCAGCAGGACAGTCTCTGGAAACACCATATATTTT. Its translation: CASSRTVSGNTIYF.

This clone appeared a single time. V is TRBV14 and J is TRBJ1-1, with TRBD1 matching over 7 bases. The CDR3 is 15 residues long. From germline, CDR1 is SGHDN and CDR2 FVKESK. Trimming cost V 1 base and J 7 bases; bases outside gene matches: 9. This chain's CDR3 is CASSQGQGSYDEAFF. CDR3 nucleotides: TGTGCCAGCAGCCAAGGACAGGGAAGCTATGATGAAGCTTTCTTT.

V gene TRBV28 combines with J gene TRBJ1-5; 8 nucleotides line up with TRBD1. Germline V gene sequence: CDR1 MDHEN, CDR2 SYDVKM. V lost 3 bases and J lost 2; bases outside the gene matches: 6. The CDR3 has 16 amino acids. This chain's CDR3 is CASSFTGTGGNQPQHF. CDR3 DNA sequence: TGTGCCAGCAGTTTTACCGGGACAGGAGGCAATCAGCCCCAGCATTTT. Complete variable domain (other parts from reference TRBV28 and TRBJ1-5): DVKVTQSSRYLVKRTGEKVFLECVQDMDHENMFWYRQDPGLGLRLIYFSYDVKMKEKGDIPEGYSVSREKKERFSLILESASTNQTSMYLCASSFTGTGGNQPQHFGDGTRLSIL.

The chain recombines TRBV7-9 with TRBJ1-2; D ambiguous. Germline lookup yields CDR1 SEHNR and CDR2 FQNEAQ (reference sequence). Trimming left V 0 bases short and J 2 bases short, with 10 bases between. This CDR3 region has 15 residues. CDR3 in DNA: TGTGCCAGCAGCTTAGCTCTCGGAGTAAACTATGGCTACACCTTC. Its translation: CASSLALGVNYGYTF.

This sequence joins TRBV30 and TRBJ2-1; D gene uncertain. V was shortened by 4 bases and J by 0 bases, with 7 bases between the two germline ends. CDR1 and CDR2 (germline): GTSNPN, SVGIG (reference sequence). This CDR3 spans 13 amino acids. The chain's CDR3 is CAWTPTSYNEQFF. In nucleotides, the CDR3 is TGTGCCTGGACGCCGACCTCCTACAATGAGCAGTTCTTC.

This clone has just a few counts. The chain couples TRBV24-1 to TRBJ2-2; D tentatively fits TRBD1 or TRBD2 (5 bases each). The V end lost 1 base, the J end lost 3 bases, and 11 bases lay between the germline ends. The CDR3 runs 16 residues. Germline values: CDR1 KGHDR, CDR2 SFDVKD. This chain's CDR3 is CATSDLGQGDTGELFF. The CDR3 bases are TGTGCCACCAGTGATTTAGGCCAGGGAGACACCGGGGAGCTGTTTTTT.